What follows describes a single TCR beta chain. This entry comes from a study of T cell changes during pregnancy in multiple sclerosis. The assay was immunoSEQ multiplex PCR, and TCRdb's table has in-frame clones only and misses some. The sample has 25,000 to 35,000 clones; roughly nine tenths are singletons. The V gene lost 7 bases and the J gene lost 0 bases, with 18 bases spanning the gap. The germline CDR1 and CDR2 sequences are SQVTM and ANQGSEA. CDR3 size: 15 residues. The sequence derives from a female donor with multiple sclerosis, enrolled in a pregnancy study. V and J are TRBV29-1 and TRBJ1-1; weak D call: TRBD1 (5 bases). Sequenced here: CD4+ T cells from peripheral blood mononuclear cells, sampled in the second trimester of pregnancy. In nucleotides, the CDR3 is TGCAGCGCCAGTCCCGGCTGGGGCATGAACACTGAAGCTTTCTTT. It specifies CSASPGWGMNTEAFF.